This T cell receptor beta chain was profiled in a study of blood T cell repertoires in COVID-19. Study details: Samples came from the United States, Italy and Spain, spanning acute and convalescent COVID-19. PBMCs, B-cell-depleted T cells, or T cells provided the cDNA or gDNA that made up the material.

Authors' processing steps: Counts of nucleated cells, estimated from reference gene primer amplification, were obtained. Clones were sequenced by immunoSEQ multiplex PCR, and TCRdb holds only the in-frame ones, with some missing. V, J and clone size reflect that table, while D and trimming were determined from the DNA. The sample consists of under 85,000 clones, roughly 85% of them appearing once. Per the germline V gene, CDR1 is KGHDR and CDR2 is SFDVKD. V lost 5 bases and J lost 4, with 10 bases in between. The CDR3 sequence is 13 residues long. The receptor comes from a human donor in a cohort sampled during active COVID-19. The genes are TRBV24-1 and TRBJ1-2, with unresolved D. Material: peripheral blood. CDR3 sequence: CATSAGNSYGYTF. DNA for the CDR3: TGTGCCACCAGTGCCGGGAATTCCTATGGCTACACCTTC.